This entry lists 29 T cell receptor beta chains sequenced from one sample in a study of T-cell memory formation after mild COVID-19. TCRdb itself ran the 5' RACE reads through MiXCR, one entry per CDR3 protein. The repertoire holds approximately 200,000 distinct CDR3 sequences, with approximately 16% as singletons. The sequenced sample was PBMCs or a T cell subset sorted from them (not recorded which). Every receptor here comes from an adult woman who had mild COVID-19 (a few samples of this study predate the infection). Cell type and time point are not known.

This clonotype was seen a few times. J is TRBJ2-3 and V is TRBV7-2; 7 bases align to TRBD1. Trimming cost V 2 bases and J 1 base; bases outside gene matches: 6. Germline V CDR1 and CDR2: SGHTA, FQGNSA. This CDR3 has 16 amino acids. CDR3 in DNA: TGTGCCAGCAGCTTACAGCGGACAGGACGCACAGATACGCAGTATTTT. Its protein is CASSLQRTGRTDTQYF. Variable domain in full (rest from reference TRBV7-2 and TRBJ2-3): GAGVSQSPSNKVTEKGKDVELRCDPISGHTALYWYRQSLGQGLEFLIYFQGNSAPDKSGLPSDRFSAERTGGSVSTLTIQRTQQEDSAVYLCASSLQRTGRTDTQYFGPGTRLTVL.

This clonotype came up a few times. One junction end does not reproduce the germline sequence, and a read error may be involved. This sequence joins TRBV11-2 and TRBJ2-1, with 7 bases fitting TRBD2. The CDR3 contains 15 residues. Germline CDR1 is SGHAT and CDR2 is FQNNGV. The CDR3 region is CASSSWTSVGNEKFF. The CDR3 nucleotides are TGTGCCAGCAGCTCATGGACTAGTGTGGGCAATGAGAAGTTCTTC.

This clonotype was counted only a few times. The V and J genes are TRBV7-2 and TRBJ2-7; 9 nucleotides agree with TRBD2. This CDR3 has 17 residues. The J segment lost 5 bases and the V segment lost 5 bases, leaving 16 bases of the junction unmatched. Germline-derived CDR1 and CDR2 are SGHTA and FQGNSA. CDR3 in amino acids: CASSIGAGGLANDEQYF. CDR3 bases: TGTGCCAGCAGCATTGGGGCGGGAGGGCTAGCTAACGACGAGCAGTACTTC.

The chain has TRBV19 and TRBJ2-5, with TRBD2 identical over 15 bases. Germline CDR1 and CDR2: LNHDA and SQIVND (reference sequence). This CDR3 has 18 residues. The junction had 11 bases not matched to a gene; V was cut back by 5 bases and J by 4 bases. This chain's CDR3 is CASSPGLAGGPVRETQYF. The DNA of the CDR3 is TGTGCCAGTAGTCCCGGACTAGCGGGGGGGCCGGTTCGAGAGACCCAGTACTTC.

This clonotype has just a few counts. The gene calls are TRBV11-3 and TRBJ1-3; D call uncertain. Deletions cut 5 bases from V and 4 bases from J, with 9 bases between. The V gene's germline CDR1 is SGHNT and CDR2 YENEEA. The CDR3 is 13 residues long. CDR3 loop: CASSPNSGNTIYF. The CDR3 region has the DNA TGTGCCAGCAGCCCCAATTCCGGAAACACCATATATTTT.

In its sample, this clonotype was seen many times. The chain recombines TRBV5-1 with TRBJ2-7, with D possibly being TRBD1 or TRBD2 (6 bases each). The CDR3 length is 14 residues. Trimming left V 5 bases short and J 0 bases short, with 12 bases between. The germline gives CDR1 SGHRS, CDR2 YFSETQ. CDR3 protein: CASRTAGHSYEQYF. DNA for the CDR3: TGCGCCAGCAGAACCGCGGGACACTCCTACGAGCAGTACTTC.

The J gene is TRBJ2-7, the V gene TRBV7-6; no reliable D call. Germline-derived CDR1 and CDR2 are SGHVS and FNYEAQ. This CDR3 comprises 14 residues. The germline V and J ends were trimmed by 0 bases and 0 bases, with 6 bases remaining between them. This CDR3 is CASSLAQPSYEQYF. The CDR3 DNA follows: TGTGCCAGCAGCTTAGCACAGCCCTCCTACGAGCAGTACTTC.

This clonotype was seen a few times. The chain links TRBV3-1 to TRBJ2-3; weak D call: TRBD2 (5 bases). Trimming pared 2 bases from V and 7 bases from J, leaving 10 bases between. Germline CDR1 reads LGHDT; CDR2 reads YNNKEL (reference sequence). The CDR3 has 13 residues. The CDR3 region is CASSQSGINTQYF. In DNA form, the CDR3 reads TGTGCCAGCAGCCAATCGGGGATTAATACGCAGTATTTT.

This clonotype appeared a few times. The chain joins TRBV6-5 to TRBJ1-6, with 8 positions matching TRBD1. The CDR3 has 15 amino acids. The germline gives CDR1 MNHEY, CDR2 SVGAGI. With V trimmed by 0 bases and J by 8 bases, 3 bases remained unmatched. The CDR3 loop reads CASSYSGTGDSPLHF. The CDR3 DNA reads TGTGCCAGCAGTTACTCAGGGACAGGCGATTCACCCCTCCACTTT.

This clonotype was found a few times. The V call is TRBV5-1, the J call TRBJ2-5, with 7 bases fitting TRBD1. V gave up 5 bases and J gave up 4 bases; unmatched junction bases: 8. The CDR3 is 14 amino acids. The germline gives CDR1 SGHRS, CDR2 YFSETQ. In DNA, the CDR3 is TGCGCCAGCAGTTCTTCACAGGGGCTAGAGACCCAGTACTTC. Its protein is CASSSSQGLETQYF. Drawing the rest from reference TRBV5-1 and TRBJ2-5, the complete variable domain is KAGVTQTPRYLIKTRGQQVTLSCSPISGHRSVSWYQQTPGQGLQFLFEYFSETQRNKGNFPGRFSGRQFSNSRSEMNVSTLELGDSALYLCASSSSQGLETQYFGPGTRLLVL.

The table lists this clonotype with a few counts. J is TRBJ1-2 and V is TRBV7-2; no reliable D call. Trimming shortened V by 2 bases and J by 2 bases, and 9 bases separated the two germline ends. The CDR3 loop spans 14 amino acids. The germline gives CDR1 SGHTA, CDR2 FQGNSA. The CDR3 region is CASSLSAGNYGYTF. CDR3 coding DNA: TGTGCCAGCAGCTTATCAGCCGGAAACTATGGCTACACCTTC.

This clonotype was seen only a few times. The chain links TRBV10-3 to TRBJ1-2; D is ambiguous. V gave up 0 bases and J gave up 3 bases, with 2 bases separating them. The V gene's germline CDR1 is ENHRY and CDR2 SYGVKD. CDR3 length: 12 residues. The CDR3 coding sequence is TGTGCCATCAGTGAGTCTGACTATGGCTACACCTTC. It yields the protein CAISESDYGYTF.

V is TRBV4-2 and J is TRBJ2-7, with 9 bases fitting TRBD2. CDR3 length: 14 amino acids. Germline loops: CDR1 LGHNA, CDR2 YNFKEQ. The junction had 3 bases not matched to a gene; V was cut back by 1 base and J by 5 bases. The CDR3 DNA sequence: TGTGCCAGCAGCCAAGCCGGGACTAGCCACGAGCAGTACTTC. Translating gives CASSQAGTSHEQYF.

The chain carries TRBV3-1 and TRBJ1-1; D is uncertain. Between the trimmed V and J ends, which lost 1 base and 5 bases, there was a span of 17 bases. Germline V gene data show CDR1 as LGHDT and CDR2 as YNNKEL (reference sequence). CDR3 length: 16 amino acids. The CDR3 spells CASSQGHVLGRTEAFF. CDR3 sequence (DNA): TGTGCCAGCAGCCAAGGACACGTTCTGGGGAGGACTGAAGCTTTCTTT.

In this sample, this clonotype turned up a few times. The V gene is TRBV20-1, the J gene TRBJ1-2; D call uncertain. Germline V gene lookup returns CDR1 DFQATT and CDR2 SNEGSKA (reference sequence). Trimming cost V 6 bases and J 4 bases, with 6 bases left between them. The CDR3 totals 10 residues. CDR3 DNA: TGCAGTGCAGACTCCTATGGCTACACCTTC. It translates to CSADSYGYTF.

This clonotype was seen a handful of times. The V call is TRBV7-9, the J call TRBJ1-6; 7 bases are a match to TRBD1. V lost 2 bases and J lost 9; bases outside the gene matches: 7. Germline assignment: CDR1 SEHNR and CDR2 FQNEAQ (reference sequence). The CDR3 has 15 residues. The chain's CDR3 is CASSLRGQSSSPLHF. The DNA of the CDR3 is TGTGCCAGCAGCTTAAGGGGACAGTCAAGTTCACCCCTCCACTTT.

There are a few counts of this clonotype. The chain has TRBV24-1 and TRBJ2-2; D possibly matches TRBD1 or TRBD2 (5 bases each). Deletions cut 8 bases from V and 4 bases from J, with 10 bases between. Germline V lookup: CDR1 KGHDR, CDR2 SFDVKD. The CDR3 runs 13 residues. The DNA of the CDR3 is TGTGCCACCATGGGACCGGCCACCGGGGAGCTGTTTTTT. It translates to CATMGPATGELFF.

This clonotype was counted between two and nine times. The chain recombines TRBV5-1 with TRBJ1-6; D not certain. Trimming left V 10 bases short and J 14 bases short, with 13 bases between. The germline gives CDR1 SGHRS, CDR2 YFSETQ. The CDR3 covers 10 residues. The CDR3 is CARFEWALHF. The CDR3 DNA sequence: TGCGCCCGATTCGAATGGGCCCTCCACTTT. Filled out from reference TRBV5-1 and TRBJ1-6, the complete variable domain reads KAGVTQTPRYLIKTRGQQVTLSCSPISGHRSVSWYQQTPGQGLQFLFEYFSETQRNKGNFPGRFSGRQFSNSRSEMNVSTLELGDSALYLCARFEWALHFGNGTRLTVT.

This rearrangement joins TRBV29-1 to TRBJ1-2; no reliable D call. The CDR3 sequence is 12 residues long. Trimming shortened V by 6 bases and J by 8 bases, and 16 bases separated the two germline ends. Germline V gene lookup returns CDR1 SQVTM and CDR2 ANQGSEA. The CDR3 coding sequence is TGCAGCGTCCTAGCGCGGCAGTCGGGCTACACCTTC. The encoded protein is CSVLARQSGYTF. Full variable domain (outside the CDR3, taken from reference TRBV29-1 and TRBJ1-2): SAVISQKPSRDICQRGTSLTIQCQVDSQVTMMFWYRQQPGQSLTLIATANQGSEATYESGFVIDKFPISRPNLTFSTLTVSNMSPEDSSIYLCSVLARQSGYTFGSGTRLTVV.

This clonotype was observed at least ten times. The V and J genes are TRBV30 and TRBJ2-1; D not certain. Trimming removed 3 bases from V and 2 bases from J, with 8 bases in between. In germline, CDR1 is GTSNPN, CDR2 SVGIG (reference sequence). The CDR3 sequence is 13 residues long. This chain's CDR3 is CAWRKAAYNEQFF. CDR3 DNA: TGTGCCTGGAGGAAAGCCGCCTACAATGAGCAGTTCTTC.

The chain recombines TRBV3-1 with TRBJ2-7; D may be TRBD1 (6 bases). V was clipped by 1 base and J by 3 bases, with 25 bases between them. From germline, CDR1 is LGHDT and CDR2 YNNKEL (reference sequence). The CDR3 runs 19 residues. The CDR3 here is CASSQVLPGQSPAHYEQYF. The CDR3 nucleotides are TGTGCCAGCAGCCAAGTTCTCCCCGGACAGTCGCCCGCGCACTACGAGCAGTACTTC.

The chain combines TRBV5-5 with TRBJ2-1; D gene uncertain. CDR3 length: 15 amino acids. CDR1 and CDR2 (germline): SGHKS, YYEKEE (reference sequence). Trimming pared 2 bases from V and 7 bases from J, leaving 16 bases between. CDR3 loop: CASSFDPAGRNEQFF. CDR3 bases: TGTGCCAGCAGCTTTGACCCAGCTGGACGGAATGAGCAGTTCTTC.

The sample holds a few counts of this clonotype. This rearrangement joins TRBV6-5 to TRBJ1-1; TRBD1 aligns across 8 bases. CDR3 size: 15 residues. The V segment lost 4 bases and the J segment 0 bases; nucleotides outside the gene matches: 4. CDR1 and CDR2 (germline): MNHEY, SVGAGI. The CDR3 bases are TGTGCCAGCAGTTTACAGGGGGTGATGAACACTGAAGCTTTCTTT. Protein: CASSLQGVMNTEAFF.

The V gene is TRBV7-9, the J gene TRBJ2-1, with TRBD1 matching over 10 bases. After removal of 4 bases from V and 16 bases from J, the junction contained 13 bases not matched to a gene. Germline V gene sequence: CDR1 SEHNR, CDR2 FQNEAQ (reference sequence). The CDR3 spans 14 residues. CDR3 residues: CASSSIKGRDRGFF. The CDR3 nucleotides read TGTGCCAGCAGCTCTATTAAGGGCAGGGACAGGGGATTCTTC.

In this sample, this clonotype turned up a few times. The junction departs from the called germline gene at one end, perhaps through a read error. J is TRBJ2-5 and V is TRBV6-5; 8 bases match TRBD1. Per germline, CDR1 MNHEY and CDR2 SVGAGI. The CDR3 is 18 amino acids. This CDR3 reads CASIYSWGDRTSQETQYF. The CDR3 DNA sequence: TGTGCCAGCATTTACTCGTGGGGGGACAGGACCTCTCAAGAGACCCAGTACTTC.

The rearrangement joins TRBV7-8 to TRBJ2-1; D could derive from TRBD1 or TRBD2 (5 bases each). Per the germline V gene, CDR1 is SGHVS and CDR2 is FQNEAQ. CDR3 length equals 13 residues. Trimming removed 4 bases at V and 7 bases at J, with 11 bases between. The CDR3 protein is CASSSDSGNEQFF. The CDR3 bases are TGTGCCAGCAGCTCGGACTCAGGGAATGAGCAGTTCTTC.

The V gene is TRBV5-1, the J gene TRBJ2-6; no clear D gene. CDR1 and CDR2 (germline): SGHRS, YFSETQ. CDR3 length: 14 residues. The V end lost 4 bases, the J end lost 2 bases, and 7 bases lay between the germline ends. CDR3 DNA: TGCGCCAGCAGCGAGGTCACTGGGGCCAACGTCCTGACTTTC. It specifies CASSEVTGANVLTF.

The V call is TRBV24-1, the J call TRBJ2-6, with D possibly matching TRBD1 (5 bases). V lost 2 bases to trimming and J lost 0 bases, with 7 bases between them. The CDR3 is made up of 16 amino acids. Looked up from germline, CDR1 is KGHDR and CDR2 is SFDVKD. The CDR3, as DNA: TGTGCCACCAGTGATTCAGGGCCCTCTGGGGCCAACGTCCTGACTTTC. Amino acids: CATSDSGPSGANVLTF.

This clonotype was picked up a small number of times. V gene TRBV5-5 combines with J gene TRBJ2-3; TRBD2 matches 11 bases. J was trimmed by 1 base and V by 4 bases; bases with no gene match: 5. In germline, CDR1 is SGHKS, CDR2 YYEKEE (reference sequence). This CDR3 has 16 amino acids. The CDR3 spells CASSALAGGRTDTQYF. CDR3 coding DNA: TGTGCCAGCAGCGCCTTAGCGGGGGGGCGCACAGATACGCAGTATTTT.